This T cell receptor (beta chain) was captured in a study of shared clonotypes between healthy human individuals (dated by TCRdb to 2020 to 2021). In terms of the full investigation: The cohort included a few men and a couple of women between 18 and 49 years of age. Per donor, three plates each were used for CD4 naive and CD4 memory, two for CD8 naive, and one for CD8 memory. Each donor's leukapheresis produced roughly between roughly 0.85 and 10 billion PBMCs. Libraries were prepared and TCR repertoires were sequenced by different laboratories using diverse techniques, in order to increase sequencing depth and limit assay-specific biases. The study deeply sequenced blood TCR repertoires of about 5 healthy adults to estimate repertoire size and the extent of clonotype sharing between individuals. The paper's findings and limits, for the study overall: The small number of donors limited the genetic and exposure-history diversity represented. When a few donors were compared, the shared fraction of clonotypes was 5% to 6.5% for naive CD4, approximately 3.5% for naive CD8, roughly 2.3% for memory CD4, and around 0.37% for memory CD8. Rarefaction of sorted-subset datasets indicated incomplete sequencing despite the large sequencing depth. Estimated clonotype richness was generally larger for naive than for memory subsets. Higher generation probabilities were observed for clonotypes shared by all four sorted-subset donors than for non-shared clonotypes. Based on pairwise subsampling, the degree of clonotype sharing among donors was expected to be affected by sequencing depth. Sampling was limited to blood, and TCR repertoires in tissue likely differ from TCR repertoires in blood.

The CDR3 starts with the cysteine, ends with the phenylalanine, and has 17 residues. CDR3 DNA only is kept here, 51 bases in frame from base 1. Based on the germline V gene, the CDR1 and CDR2 sequences are KGHSH and LQKENI. The germline V and J ends show losses of 2 bases and 7 bases respectively, and no gene match explains 10 bases of the junction. The donors were healthy, HIV-negative adults with no recently reported acute infections or vaccinations. All donors were Caucasian adults living in Nashville, Tennessee, USA. Magnetic negative selection was used to enrich CD4+ T cells, after which naive cells were positively selected on CD45RA and the negative fraction became the memory subset. Blood was collected by leukapheresis, and PBMCs were isolated by Ficoll-Histopaque density gradient centrifugation and then cryopreserved in liquid nitrogen vapor phase. Analytical flow cytometry was used to check the purity and quantity of each magnetically sorted T cell population. Each sorted fraction had its genomic DNA isolated and then quantified by UV absorbance on a Nanodrop 2000c.

Worth noting for this clone: Which antigen it targets is not known. No much larger clone exists at a distance of one base, and base qualities are not known.

TCR CDR3 regions were amplified from genomic DNA by multiplex PCR using the deep immunoSEQ assay. Extracted genomic DNA from each cell subset was distributed evenly across all wells of several immunoSEQ 96-well plates, and each plate was treated as a replicate. For sorted subsets, about 220 ng of genomic DNA, equivalent to roughly 33,000 T cell genomes, went into each replicate PCR. Purified libraries were measured with a Qubit 3.0 fluorometer, size-checked on a Bioanalyzer 2100, and measured again with the KAPA Library Quantification kit. Every immunoSEQ 96-well plate was sequenced on a separate single-read 150-cycle Illumina NextSeq 550 flow cell. The published analysis was carried out like this. Because the immunoSEQ output held only junctional sequences and lacked quality scores, the filtering could not match the filtering applied to full-length reads. To assign V/J genes and CDR3, sequences were annotated using PyIR, a Python wrapper for IgBLAST v1.9, with IMGT germline references. Reads with weak V/J assignments (E-value above 1e-6), missing CDR3, stop codons, out-of-frame junctions, or ambiguous translated residues were removed. V3J clonotypes were defined as sequences sharing an identical inferred V gene, J gene, and CDR3 amino acid sequence. The percentage overlap between two repertoires was calculated by dividing the number of shared unique clonotypes by the size of the smaller repertoire. RTK rarefaction, the Chao1 estimator, and Recon v2.1 estimates of unobserved clonotypes were used to assess repertoire richness. Generation probabilities were computed with OLGA for all TCRbeta clonotypes obtained by the gDNA method from several donors. This immuneACCESS table, as held by TCRdb, lists in-frame sequences with V and J called but not all clones. Of the missing ones, under half trace to an unresolved V gene in checked studies; the others have no known cause. V and J calls and clone size come straight from that table; D and trimming were deduced from the DNA. Within this sample are 950,000 to 1,100,000 clones, with about 74% of them counted one time only. The ten most abundant clones make up roughly 1.5% of the sample.

Material: memory CD4+ T cells sorted from blood. Reading the label with the study, this specimen's cell subset or site is: CD45RA-negative fraction. Recombination connected TRBV18 to TRBJ1-6; 8 central nucleotides agree with TRBD1. The sequence came from a man younger than 35 in good health. The DNA sequence reads TGTGCCAGCTCACCAGCTGCGGGACAGGTCGTAAATTCACCCCTCCACTTT. Protein translation: CASSPAAGQVVNSPLHF.